The rows below give T cell receptor beta chains drawn from one sample of a study of T cell responses to AZD1222 COVID-19 vaccine. Clones were sequenced by immunoSEQ multiplex PCR, and TCRdb holds only the in-frame ones, with some missing. The repertoire holds about 180,000 clones, with approximately 90% as singletons. The source material was peripheral blood, sampled 28 days after the second dose of the MenACWY control vaccine. Source of these receptors: an adult who received the MenACWY meningococcal vaccine as a control. CDR3s leave out the opening cysteine and the closing phenylalanine or tryptophan. Rows give clone size only sometimes, using once, few, many, or a class for an expanded clone.

TRBV6-1	TRBJ1-2	-	ASTYAGDYGYT
TRBV7-9	TRBJ2-1	-	ASSASHEQF
TRBV6-5	TRBJ2-7	-	ASSYGRTGSYEQY
TRBV6-1	TRBJ1-5	-	ASSEGQRGGQPQH
TRBV7-9	TRBJ2-1	-	ASSLDLSGSYNEQF
TRBV6-1	TRBJ1-4	-	ASSDSYRGYEKLF
TRBV19	TRBJ2-2	-	ASSIPLTTNTGELF
TRBV28	TRBJ1-2	-	ASSLARRDYT
TRBV6-1	TRBJ2-2	-	ASSELGAVGELF
TRBV30	TRBJ1-2	-	AWGTSVPYGYT
TRBV6-6	TRBJ1-1	-	ASSLILTEAF
TRBV19	TRBJ1-5	-	ASSIKVADQPQH
TRBV4-3	TRBJ2-1	-	ASSRIQGVYNEQF
TRBV6-5	TRBJ2-5	-	ASSYPGDQETQY
TRBV19	TRBJ1-1	-	ASSIDGYRPEAF
TRBV28	TRBJ2-1	-	ASSLLAGVDEQF
TRBV4-2	TRBJ2-7	-	ASSQDRLRTEQY
TRBV2	TRBJ1-1	-	ASSELGMNTEAF
TRBV19	TRBJ2-7	-	ATKGTGTYEQY
TRBV11-2	TRBJ2-7	-	ASSLAFGRGGSYEQY
TRBV28	TRBJ2-7	-	ASSPTLTYEQY
TRBV2	TRBJ1-1	once	ASRGDRAGTEAF
TRBV4-3	TRBJ2-5	-	ASSQVIGQETQY
TRBV28	TRBJ2-7	-	ASRGWGGRINSYEQY
TRBV30	TRBJ1-5	-	AWGETGSSGTETSSNQPQH
TRBV7-2	TRBJ2-1	once	ASSQRLAANEQF
TRBV11-2	TRBJ2-7	-	ASAPGRQGEQY
TRBV18	TRBJ2-7	once	ASSPSGTSPSYEQY
TRBV6-2/TRBV6-3	TRBJ1-4	-	ASSALGTGEKLF
TRBV10-1	TRBJ2-3	-	ASSESTGQGARTDTQY
TRBV6-1	TRBJ1-5	-	ASSEEPGEGQPQH